Described below is a single T cell receptor beta chain sequence and its context. Antigen: not known. Within the sample, other DNA sequences also encode this same CDR3. This record comes from a study of T cells in localized non-small cell lung cancer. Libraries were prepared by immunoSEQ multiplex PCR; TCRdb keeps only in-frame clonotypes and omits some of them. The sample yields around 50,000 clones, more than 75% seen once. Overall study results and limits: Heterogeneity remains possible, as sequencing covered one tumor region only. Uninvolved neighboring lung showed the greatest T cell clonality, exceeding tumor. A median of approximately 50 of the top 100 tumor clones appeared in adjacent lung, which was paired and uninvolved.

This receptor was obtained from a female donor with stage II lung adenocarcinoma. The source material was PBMCs, sampled before any cancer treatment.

CDR3 loop: CASSLTGVGTEAFF. The DNA of the CDR3 is TGCGCCAGCAGCTTAACAGGGGTGGGCACTGAAGCTTTCTTT. The chain combines TRBV5-1 with TRBJ1-1; 7 bases line up with TRBD1. The CDR3 extends over 14 amino acids. Germline V lookup: CDR1 SGHRS, CDR2 YFSETQ. V lost 2 bases, J lost 4 bases, and 5 bases stayed unmatched.